The 23 T cell receptor beta chains reported below all come from one sample, sequenced in a study of breast tumors, draining lymph nodes, adjacent tissues. In TCRdb, the multiplex PCR reads were re-called with MiXCR into one record per CDR3 protein. The data contain more than 50,000 distinct CDR3 sequences, roughly 39% of them singletons. Sample: breast tumor tissue. These receptor sequences come from a female donor with breast cancer. Some clones in this sample may be carry-over from other donors' samples.

This clonotype was counted at least ten times. The chain has TRBV5-6 and TRBJ1-5; no reliable D call. The CDR3 runs 15 residues. Trimming removed 5 bases from V and 6 bases from J, with 18 bases in between. The germline V gene encodes CDR1 SGHDT and CDR2 YYEEEE. The CDR3 sequence is CASSPPEDVGQPQHF. CDR3 nucleotides: TGTGCCAGCAGTCCCCCGGAAGATGTGGGTCAGCCCCAGCATTTT.

Ten or more counts support this clonotype. This chain connects TRBV5-1 to TRBJ2-7; possibly TRBD1 for D (6 bases). The V end lost 0 bases, the J end lost 4 bases, and 11 bases lay between the germline ends. Looked up from germline, CDR1 is SGHRS and CDR2 is YFSETQ. CDR3 size: 14 residues. The CDR3 reads CASSLGRGGYEQYF. CDR3 nucleotides: TGCGCCAGCAGCTTGGGCAGGGGCGGGTACGAGCAGTACTTC.

This clonotype has at least ten counts. This chain connects TRBV2 to TRBJ2-3; D might be TRBD2 (5 bases). V was shortened by 7 bases and J by 3 bases, with 14 bases between the two germline ends. The CDR3 loop spans 14 amino acids. Germline assignment: CDR1 SNHLY and CDR2 FYNNEI. The CDR3: CASMEEAETDTQYF. Written as DNA, the CDR3 is TGTGCCAGCATGGAGGAGGCGGAAACAGATACGCAGTATTTT.

This clonotype has a count of ten or more. The J gene is TRBJ1-6, the V gene TRBV6-1, with a tentative D call TRBD1 (6 bases). The CDR3 covers 16 residues. The V gene lost 6 bases and the J gene lost 0 bases, with 12 bases spanning the gap. From germline, CDR1 is MNHNS and CDR2 SASEGT. CDR3 residues: CASRLKGGSYNSPLHF. As DNA, the CDR3 is TGTGCCAGCAGACTAAAGGGGGGCTCCTATAATTCACCCCTCCACTTT.

This clonotype appeared many times. The chain combines TRBV7-2 with TRBJ2-5; a possible D gene is TRBD2 (5 bases). This CDR3 is 15 amino acids long. V was cut by 1 base and J by 0 bases, with 9 bases left in between. The V gene's germline CDR1 is SGHTA and CDR2 FQGNSA. CDR3 DNA sequence: TGTGCCAGCAGCTTAGGGGAGTTGTACCAAGAGACCCAGTACTTC. Its translation is CASSLGELYQETQYF. The full variable domain, with the rest looked up from reference TRBV7-2 and TRBJ2-5, is GAGVSQSPSNKVTEKGKDVELRCDPISGHTALYWYRQSLGQGLEFLIYFQGNSAPDKSGLPSDRFSAERTGGSVSTLTIQRTQQEDSAVYLCASSLGELYQETQYFGPGTRLLVL.

The J gene is TRBJ1-2, the V gene TRBV4-1; 11 bases agree with TRBD1. Germline loops: CDR1 MGHRA, CDR2 YSYEKL. V lost 3 bases and J lost 7; bases outside the gene matches: 10. The CDR3 loop spans 16 amino acids. CDR3 in amino acids: CASSQRGQGVPGGYTF. In nucleotides, the CDR3 is TGCGCCAGCAGCCAGAGGGGACAGGGGGTCCCTGGTGGCTACACCTTC.

This chain connects TRBV6-2 or TRBV6-3 to TRBJ1-1, with D uncertain. The germline V and J ends were trimmed by 0 bases and 7 bases, with 15 bases remaining between them. The germline gives CDR1 MNHEY, CDR2 SVGEGT. There are 15 residues in the CDR3. The CDR3 DNA sequence: TGTGCCAGCAGTTACTCGCCGAGCGGAGGCGGTGAAGCTTTCTTT. Encoded protein: CASSYSPSGGGEAFF.

Of note for this clonotype: A much larger clone differs from this one at a single base, so this may be a read error. This sequence joins TRBV7-2 and TRBJ2-2; D is possibly TRBD1 (6 bases). The CDR3 is 15 amino acids. Germline-derived CDR1 and CDR2 are SGHTA and FQGNSA. The CDR3 nucleotides are TGTGCCAGCACGATACAGGGTGGGAACACCGGGGAGCTGCTTTTT. Protein product: CASTIQGGNTGELLF. Variable domain in full (rest from reference TRBV7-2 and TRBJ2-2): GAGVSQSPSNKVTEKGKDVELRCDPISGHTALYWYRQSLGQGLEFLIYFQGNSAPDKSGLPSDRFSAERTGGSVSTLTIQRTQQEDSAVYLCASTIQGGNTGELLFGEGSRLTVL.

The table lists this clonotype with many counts. The genes are TRBV6-1 and TRBJ2-7; 7 positions match TRBD1. Germline values: CDR1 MNHNS, CDR2 SASEGT. The V and J ends lost 6 bases and 2 bases, in that order; junction bases with no gene match: 4. The CDR3 is 13 residues long. The CDR3 DNA reads TGTGCCAGCAGGAGGGACAGCACCTACGAGCAGTACTTC. It yields the protein CASRRDSTYEQYF.

The rearrangement joins TRBV29-1 to TRBJ1-2; TRBD1 aligns across 8 bases. Germline V lookup: CDR1 SQVTM, CDR2 ANQGSEA. This CDR3 has 10 residues. Trimming took 7 bases from V and 7 from J; bases not matched to a gene: 2. The CDR3 region has the DNA TGCAGCGGGACAGGGTCTGGCTACACCTTC. Translating it yields CSGTGSGYTF.

This clonotype was detected many times. The chain joins TRBV20-1 to TRBJ1-1; D unclear. V was clipped by 2 bases and J by 8 bases, with 9 bases between them. The V gene's germline CDR1 is DFQATT and CDR2 SNEGSKA (reference sequence). The CDR3 has 11 amino acids. DNA for the CDR3: TGCAGTGCTAGAAATTCGGCAGAAGCTTTCTTT. Encoded protein: CSARNSAEAFF.

This clonotype has at least ten counts. This chain uses TRBV7-8 with TRBJ2-1; TRBD2 agrees at 9 bases. Germline V gene lookup returns CDR1 SGHVS and CDR2 FQNEAQ. The CDR3 has 15 amino acids. J lost 2 bases, V lost 6 bases, and 5 bases had no gene match. CDR3 coding DNA: TGTGCCAGCAGAGCGACTAGCGGAACCTACAATGAGCAGTTCTTC. This gives the protein CASRATSGTYNEQFF.

This clonotype came up many times. The chain employs TRBV19 and TRBJ2-5; TRBD2 agrees at 8 bases. The CDR3 is made up of 14 amino acids. Per the germline V gene, CDR1 is LNHDA and CDR2 is SQIVND (reference sequence). Trimming removed 5 bases from V and 1 base from J; junction bases left unmatched: 3. CDR3: CASSSREGQETQYF. CDR3 nucleotide sequence: TGTGCCAGTAGTTCTCGGGAGGGCCAAGAGACCCAGTACTTC.

This clonotype appeared many times. The chain couples TRBV3-1 to TRBJ2-3, with TRBD1 as a possible D gene (7 bases). Looked up from germline, CDR1 is LGHDT and CDR2 is YNNKEL (reference sequence). This CDR3 spans 17 amino acids. Trimming left V 4 bases short and J 7 bases short, with 24 bases between. CDR3 in amino acids: CASSPRQGGGAFNTQYF. In DNA form, the CDR3 reads TGTGCCAGCAGCCCCCGACAGGGCGGCGGGGCCTTCAATACGCAGTATTTT.

In its sample, this clonotype was seen once. V is TRBV11-2 and J is TRBJ2-7, with D tentatively TRBD2 (6 bases). CDR3 length: 14 amino acids. CDR1 is SGHAT and CDR2 is FQNNGV in the germline V gene. V lost 2 bases and J lost 6, with 14 bases in between. The CDR3 is CASSLRGGNREQYF. CDR3 nucleotide sequence: TGTGCCAGCAGCTTACGGGGAGGAAACCGCGAGCAGTACTTC.

The CDR3 loop reads CASSFYPRSNEKLFF. In nucleotides, the CDR3 is TGTGCCAGCAGCTTCTATCCCAGATCTAATGAAAAACTGTTTTTT. The V call is TRBV11-2, the J call TRBJ1-4; no clear D. The CDR3 has 15 residues. Looked up from germline, CDR1 is SGHAT and CDR2 is FQNNGV. V lost 3 bases and J 3 bases, leaving 11 bases between the germline ends.

The genes are TRBV7-9 and TRBJ1-2, with a tentative D call TRBD1 (5 bases). V dropped 6 bases and J dropped 0 bases, with 17 bases sitting between them. This CDR3 is 16 amino acids long. From germline, CDR1 is SEHNR and CDR2 FQNEAQ (reference sequence). CDR3 DNA sequence: TGTGCCAGCAGTCAAGACAGCATCGCCGCTAACTATGGCTACACCTTC. It yields the protein CASSQDSIAANYGYTF.

CDR3: CASSQGLRSPLHF. The CDR3 DNA sequence: TGCGCCAGCTCCCAGGGTTTGAGATCACCCCTCCACTTT. This rearrangement joins TRBV5-1 to TRBJ1-6, with a weak D call TRBD1 (5 bases). V was shortened by 7 bases and J by 10 bases, with 15 bases between the two germline ends. The CDR3 runs to 13 residues. The germline V gene encodes CDR1 SGHRS and CDR2 YFSETQ.

The V gene is TRBV29-1, the J gene TRBJ2-5; 7 bases match TRBD1. Germline CDR1 SQVTM, CDR2 ANQGSEA. The CDR3 is made up of 14 amino acids. V shed 3 bases, J shed 5 bases, and the junction held 9 bases outside the gene matches. CDR3 residues: CSVDPGGKQETQYF. CDR3 sequence (DNA): TGCAGCGTTGACCCAGGGGGAAAGCAGGAGACCCAGTACTTC.

There are many counts of this clonotype. The chain uses TRBV6-2 or TRBV6-3 and TRBJ2-3, with D uncertain. Per germline, CDR1 MNHEY and CDR2 SVGEGT. The CDR3 sequence is 14 residues long. With 2 bases removed from V and 0 bases from J, the gap between germline ends came to 6 bases. CDR3: CASSYGGSTDTQYF. The CDR3 DNA is TGTGCCAGCAGTTACGGCGGCAGCACAGATACGCAGTATTTT.

The rearrangement joins TRBV5-1 to TRBJ2-7; 8 positions match TRBD1. Germline V lookup: CDR1 SGHRS, CDR2 YFSETQ. Trimming cost V 7 bases and J 7 bases; bases outside gene matches: 10. The length of the CDR3 is 13 residues. CDR3 DNA: TGCGCCAGCGGCCGGGACAGGCAGGGGGAGCAGTACTTC. Its protein is CASGRDRQGEQYF.

V usage is TRBV12-3 or TRBV12-4 and J usage is TRBJ2-5; possibly TRBD2 for D (6 bases). The CDR3 is 13 residues long. The V gene lost 1 base and the J gene lost 9 bases, with 12 bases spanning the gap. CDR3 region: CASSLDGREAQYF. CDR3 nucleotides: TGTGCCAGCAGTTTAGACGGGCGGGAAGCCCAGTACTTC.

V is TRBV15 and J is TRBJ2-7, with 11 bases lining up with TRBD1. Germline V lookup: CDR1 LNHNV, CDR2 YYDKDF (reference sequence). This CDR3 has 14 amino acids. The V gene end was trimmed by 3 bases and the J gene end by 2 bases; junction bases not matched to a gene: 0. The CDR3 bases are TGTGCCACCAGCAGGGACAGGGGGCCCTACGAGCAGTACTTC. This sequence encodes CATSRDRGPYEQYF.